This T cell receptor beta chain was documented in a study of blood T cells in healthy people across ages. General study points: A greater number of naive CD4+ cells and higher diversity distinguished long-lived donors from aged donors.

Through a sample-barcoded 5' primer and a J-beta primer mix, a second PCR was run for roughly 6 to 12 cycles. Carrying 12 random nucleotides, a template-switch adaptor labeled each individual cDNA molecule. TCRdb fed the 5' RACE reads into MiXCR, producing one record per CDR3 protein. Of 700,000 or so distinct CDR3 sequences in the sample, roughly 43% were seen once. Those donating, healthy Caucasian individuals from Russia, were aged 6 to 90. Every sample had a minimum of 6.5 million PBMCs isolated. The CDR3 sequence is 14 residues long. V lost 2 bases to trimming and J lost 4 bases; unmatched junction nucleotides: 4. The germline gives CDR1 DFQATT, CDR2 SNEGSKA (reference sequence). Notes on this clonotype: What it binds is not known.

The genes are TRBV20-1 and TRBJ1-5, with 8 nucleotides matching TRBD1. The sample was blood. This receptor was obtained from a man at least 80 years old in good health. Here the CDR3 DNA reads TGCAGTGCTAGACATACAGGGGGAAATCAGCCCCAGCATTTT. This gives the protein CSARHTGGNQPQHF.